This TCR beta chain was recovered during a study of T cells after yellow fever vaccination. For the study at large: For low cell numbers, libraries were made with SMART-Seq v4 Ultra Low Input.

TCRdb recomputed calls from the 5' RACE reads with MiXCR, one row per CDR3 protein. The profile covers hundreds of thousands of distinct CDR3 sequences, with under 20% appearing a single time and around 17% taken by the ten largest. J was trimmed by 1 base and V by 8 bases; bases with no gene match: 4. Germline lookup yields CDR1 LNHDA and CDR2 SQIVND (reference sequence). The CDR3 spans 16 residues. This chain connects TRBV19 to TRBJ2-6, with 11 nucleotides matching TRBD1. The origin of this receptor is a man aged 18 to 30 who received the YFV17D yellow fever vaccine. The sample was PBMCs, taken before the yellow fever booster vaccination. DNA for the CDR3: TGTGCCAGTCGGGACAGGGGGGGATCTGGGGCCAACGTCCTGACTTTC. Residues: CASRDRGGSGANVLTF.